One and the same sample provided the 26 T cell receptor beta chains below, sequenced in a study of T-cell memory formation after mild COVID-19. TCRdb fed the 5' RACE reads into MiXCR, producing one record per CDR3 protein. The profile shows 270,000 or so distinct CDR3 sequences, around 17% of them singletons. The sample comprised PBMCs or a T cell subset sorted from them (not recorded which). Source of these receptors: a man between 18 and 29 years old who had mild COVID-19 (a few samples of this study predate the infection). Cell type and time point are not known.

This clonotype has only a few counts. The chain employs TRBV4-3 and TRBJ2-6; tentatively, D is TRBD1 or TRBD2 (6 bases each). Germline V gives CDR1 LGHNA, CDR2 YSLEER. This CDR3 region has 16 residues. Trimming pared 3 bases from V and 3 bases from J, leaving 12 bases between. The DNA for the CDR3 is TGCGCCAGCAGCCAGATACAGGGACTTGGGGCCAACGTCCTGACTTTC. Its protein product is CASSQIQGLGANVLTF.

The chain carries TRBV6-2 or TRBV6-3 and TRBJ2-7, with 7 positions matching TRBD1. CDR1 and CDR2 from the germline V gene are MNHEY and SVGEGT. There are 15 residues in the CDR3. V gave up 2 bases and J gave up 5 bases; unmatched junction bases: 9. CDR3 amino acids: CASSYEYRGFDEQYV. CDR3 nucleotides: TGTGCCAGCAGTTACGAATACAGGGGTTTCGACGAGCAGTACGTC.

This clonotype was seen a few times. The chain recombines TRBV4-3 with TRBJ1-1; 7 nucleotides line up with TRBD1. Germline V gene sequence: CDR1 LGHNA, CDR2 YSLEER. The CDR3 consists of 14 residues. The junction had 7 bases not matched to a gene; V was cut back by 4 bases and J by 5 bases. The CDR3 protein is CASSLTQGGTEAFF. As DNA, the CDR3 is TGCGCCAGCAGCCTCACCCAGGGGGGGACTGAAGCTTTCTTT.

The chain uses TRBV20-1 and TRBJ2-5, with 7 bases matching TRBD2. Judging by the DNA end, TRBJ2-1 fits better; the J call may be wrong. Germline CDR1 DFQATT, CDR2 SNEGSKA (reference sequence). The CDR3 runs 13 residues. CDR3 sequence (DNA): TGCAGTGCTACGGGCCCCGGGCGGGAGACCCAGTTCTTC. Its translation is CSATGPGRETQFF.

The gene calls are TRBV6-5 and TRBJ2-5; 11 positions match TRBD2. Trimming removed 0 bases from V and 5 bases from J; junction bases left unmatched: 8. Germline CDR1 and CDR2: MNHEY and SVGAGI. The CDR3 length is 17 residues. Here the CDR3 DNA reads TGTGCCAGCAGTTACTCGATAGCGGGGGGGATCGCGGAGACCCAGTACTTC. Protein: CASSYSIAGGIAETQYF.

This clonotype appeared a few times. The chain carries TRBV7-2 and TRBJ2-7, with a possible D match to TRBD1 (7 bases). V dropped 1 base and J dropped 2 bases, with 12 bases sitting between them. The CDR3 covers 15 residues. The germline V gene has CDR1 SGHTA and CDR2 FQGNSA. The CDR3 loop is CASSLVPGGTYEQYF. CDR3 coding DNA: TGTGCCAGCAGCTTAGTCCCAGGGGGGACCTACGAGCAGTACTTC.

This clonotype was seen a handful of times. CDR3 region: CAISGTGTGGLYGYTF. CDR3 coding DNA: TGTGCCATCAGTGGGACCGGGACAGGGGGATTATATGGCTACACCTTC. V usage is TRBV10-3 and J usage is TRBJ1-2, with 11 bases aligning to TRBD1. CDR1 and CDR2 (germline): ENHRY, SYGVKD. V lost 4 bases and J lost 5; bases outside the gene matches: 9. There are 16 residues in the CDR3.

The CDR3 here is CASSPWTGKAPGANVLTF. The CDR3 bases are TGTGCCAGCAGCCCCTGGACAGGGAAGGCCCCTGGGGCCAACGTCCTGACTTTC. This sequence joins TRBV14 and TRBJ2-6, with 8 positions matching TRBD1. V lost 4 bases to trimming and J lost 2 bases; unmatched junction nucleotides: 10. Germline CDR1 SGHDN, CDR2 FVKESK. The CDR3 consists of 18 residues.

This clonotype was recorded a few times. The chain has TRBV18 and TRBJ2-2, with 13 bases aligning to TRBD2. The junction had 10 bases not matched to a gene; V was cut back by 6 bases and J by 0 bases. The CDR3 length is 19 residues. Germline V gene data show CDR1 as KGHSH and CDR2 as LQKENI. CDR3 region: CASSPKTTSGGTNTGELFF. The CDR3, as DNA: TGTGCCAGCTCGCCTAAGACGACTAGCGGGGGGACGAACACCGGGGAGCTGTTTTTT.

The V gene is TRBV10-3, the J gene TRBJ1-1, with 8 positions matching TRBD1. This CDR3 comprises 13 residues. The V and J ends lost 7 bases and 1 base, in that order; junction bases with no gene match: 2. The germline gives CDR1 ENHRY, CDR2 SYGVKD. Here the CDR3 DNA reads TGTGCCATCACCGGACAGGGGAACACTGAAGCTTTCTTT. Its translation is CAITGQGNTEAFF.

The chain links TRBV4-3 to TRBJ1-2; D perhaps matches TRBD1 (5 bases). CDR3 length equals 12 residues. The V end lost 4 bases, the J end lost 8 bases, and 11 bases lay between the germline ends. Germline V CDR1 and CDR2: LGHNA, YSLEER. The CDR3 DNA reads TGCGCCAGCAGCCTGGGGCCTGGGGGCTACACCTTC. It specifies CASSLGPGGYTF.

This clonotype occurred a few times. The chain uses TRBV5-1 and TRBJ2-1, with 12 bases that match TRBD2. Looked up from germline, CDR1 is SGHRS and CDR2 is YFSETQ. The CDR3 contains 17 residues. Trimming removed 3 bases from V and 7 bases from J; junction bases left unmatched: 11. Here the CDR3 reads CASSWKQTSGGSNEQFF. The CDR3 coding sequence is TGCGCCAGCAGCTGGAAACAAACTAGCGGGGGGTCGAATGAGCAGTTCTTC. The variable domain in full, completed from reference TRBV5-1 and TRBJ2-1, reads KAGVTQTPRYLIKTRGQQVTLSCSPISGHRSVSWYQQTPGQGLQFLFEYFSETQRNKGNFPGRFSGRQFSNSRSEMNVSTLELGDSALYLCASSWKQTSGGSNEQFFGPGTRLTVL.

The V and J genes are TRBV5-1 and TRBJ1-2; 8 positions agree with TRBD1. Germline CDR1 is SGHRS and CDR2 is YFSETQ. J lost 2 bases, V lost 5 bases, and 8 bases had no gene match. The CDR3 totals 15 residues. Here the CDR3 reads CASRLRQGPNYGYTF. The CDR3 nucleotides read TGCGCCAGCAGACTTAGACAGGGGCCCAACTATGGCTACACCTTC.

The rearrangement joins TRBV20-1 to TRBJ2-5; TRBD2 might be the D (6 bases). Germline V CDR1 and CDR2: DFQATT, SNEGSKA (reference sequence). Trimming took off 0 bases at V and 2 bases at J, with 13 bases between the two ends. This CDR3 contains 15 residues. The CDR3 sequence is CSARDPGSGQETQYF. The CDR3 DNA follows: TGCAGTGCTAGAGATCCCGGTAGCGGACAAGAGACCCAGTACTTC.

This clonotype appeared a few times. The CDR3 reads CASSDGLAGGRGTDTQYF. CDR3 nucleotides: TGTGCCAGCAGCGACGGACTAGCGGGGGGGAGAGGGACAGATACGCAGTATTTT. The genes are TRBV6-5 and TRBJ2-3, with 15 bases aligning to TRBD2. Per germline, CDR1 MNHEY and CDR2 SVGAGI. CDR3 length: 18 residues. V lost 6 bases, J lost 3 bases, and 10 bases stayed unmatched.

This clonotype occurred a few times. CDR3 DNA: TGTGCCAGCAGCTACCTTTACTCTGGGGCCAACGTCCTGACTTTC. Its translation is CASSYLYSGANVLTF. The chain combines TRBV7-2 with TRBJ2-6; D gene unclear. This CDR3 comprises 15 residues. Germline lookup yields CDR1 SGHTA and CDR2 FQGNSA. V lost 4 bases and J lost 0, with 7 bases in between.

This clonotype was observed a handful of times. Relative to the germline gene, one junction end is altered; a read error may explain this. The gene calls are TRBV7-7 and TRBJ2-1, with a weak D call TRBD2 (6 bases). Per germline, CDR1 SSHAT and CDR2 FNYEAQ (reference sequence). The CDR3 is 14 residues long. The CDR3 DNA sequence: TGTGCTAGCAGCTTGGCGGGGCCTTCCAATGAGCAGTTCTTC. It is translated as CASSLAGPSNEQFF.

This clonotype was counted ten times or more. This rearrangement joins TRBV9 to TRBJ1-5, with unresolved D. V was clipped by 3 bases and J by 6 bases, with 16 bases between them. There are 15 residues in the CDR3. Germline CDR1 SGDLS, CDR2 YYNGEE. The CDR3 loop is CASSGAVGPGQPQHF. For the CDR3, the DNA is TGTGCCAGCAGCGGCGCCGTGGGTCCTGGTCAGCCCCAGCATTTT.

This clonotype was detected only a few times. This chain uses TRBV24-1 with TRBJ2-3; D is uncertain. The V gene lost 5 bases and the J gene lost 2 bases, with 7 bases spanning the gap. There are 13 residues in the CDR3. CDR1 KGHDR and CDR2 SFDVKD come from the germline V gene. The CDR3 here is CATSVQHTDTQYF. For the CDR3, the DNA is TGTGCCACCAGTGTCCAGCACACAGATACGCAGTATTTT.

This clonotype showed up just a few times. The V call is TRBV28, the J call TRBJ2-3; maybe TRBD2 (5 bases). Looked up from germline, CDR1 is MDHEN and CDR2 is SYDVKM. The CDR3 consists of 13 residues. Trimming took off 8 bases at V and 2 bases at J, with 11 bases between the two ends. The CDR3 DNA sequence: TGTGCCAGCTCGGGAACTTACACAGATACGCAGTATTTT. This encodes CASSGTYTDTQYF.

This clonotype was seen a few times. The chain recombines TRBV10-3 with TRBJ2-2; D is undetermined. The CDR3 consists of 14 residues. Germline values: CDR1 ENHRY, CDR2 SYGVKD. V lost 3 bases and J 4 bases, leaving 9 bases between the germline ends. The CDR3 spells CAISETTSTGELFF. CDR3 bases: TGTGCCATCAGTGAAACCACCAGCACCGGGGAGCTGTTTTTT.

This clonotype was counted only a few times. V and J are TRBV29-1 and TRBJ1-1, with D uncertain. CDR1 and CDR2 from the germline V gene are SQVTM and ANQGSEA. Trimming took off 2 bases at V and 2 bases at J, with 9 bases between the two ends. CDR3 length: 13 amino acids. CDR3 protein: CSVEMVLNTEAFF. The CDR3 DNA reads as TGCAGCGTTGAAATGGTCCTAAACACTGAAGCTTTCTTT. The variable domain in full, completed from reference TRBV29-1 and TRBJ1-1, reads SAVISQKPSRDICQRGTSLTIQCQVDSQVTMMFWYRQQPGQSLTLIATANQGSEATYESGFVIDKFPISRPNLTFSTLTVSNMSPEDSSIYLCSVEMVLNTEAFFGQGTRLTVV.

The table lists this clonotype with a few counts. This sequence joins TRBV4-1 and TRBJ2-1; the match to TRBD2 covers 7 bases. V lost 0 bases to trimming and J lost 4 bases; unmatched junction nucleotides: 6. The CDR3 extends over 16 amino acids. CDR1 is MGHRA and CDR2 is YSYEKL in the germline V gene. DNA of the CDR3: TGCGCCAGCAGCCAAGATTTAACGGGGGGATACAATGAGCAGTTCTTC. It is translated as CASSQDLTGGYNEQFF.

This clonotype was seen ten or more times. CDR3 sequence reads: CASSQENRLAGGGQYF. CDR3 coding DNA: TGCGCCAGCAGCCAAGAAAATCGGCTAGCGGGGGGCGGGCAGTATTTT. This chain links TRBV4-1 with TRBJ2-3, with 11 bases fitting TRBD2. CDR1 and CDR2 (germline): MGHRA, YSYEKL. J lost 11 bases, V lost 0 bases, and 10 bases had no gene match. The length of the CDR3 is 16 residues.

The gene calls are TRBV19 and TRBJ2-6; no clear D. CDR3 length: 16 amino acids. Germline V CDR1 and CDR2: LNHDA, SQIVND (reference sequence). V shed 4 bases and J shed 0 bases, with 10 bases lying between them. The CDR3 here is CASSNGGVSGANVLTF. Written as DNA, the CDR3 is TGTGCCAGTAGTAATGGTGGTGTCTCTGGGGCCAACGTCCTGACTTTC.

The chain combines TRBV19 with TRBJ1-2, with TRBD1 matching over 8 bases. The germline V gene has CDR1 LNHDA and CDR2 SQIVND (reference sequence). The CDR3 contains 13 residues. Trimming at V came to 7 bases and at J to 4 bases, leaving 5 bases not matched to a gene. The CDR3 DNA reads TGTGCCAGTACCCCGGACAGGGCCTATGGCTACACCTTC. This sequence encodes CASTPDRAYGYTF.